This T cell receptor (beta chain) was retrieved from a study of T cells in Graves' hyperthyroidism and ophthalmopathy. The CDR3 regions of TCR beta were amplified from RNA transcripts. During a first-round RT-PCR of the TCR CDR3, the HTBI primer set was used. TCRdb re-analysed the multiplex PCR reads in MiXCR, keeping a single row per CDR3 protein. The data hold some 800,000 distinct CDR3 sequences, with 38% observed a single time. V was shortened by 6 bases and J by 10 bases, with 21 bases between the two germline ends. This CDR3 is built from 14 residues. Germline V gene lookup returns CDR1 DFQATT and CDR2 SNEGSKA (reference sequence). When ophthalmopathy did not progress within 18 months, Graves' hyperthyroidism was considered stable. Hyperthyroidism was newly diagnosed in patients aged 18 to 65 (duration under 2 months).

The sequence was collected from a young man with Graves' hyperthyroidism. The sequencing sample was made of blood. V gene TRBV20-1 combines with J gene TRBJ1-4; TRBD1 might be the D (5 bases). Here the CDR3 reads CSAKPGPGDGKLFF. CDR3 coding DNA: TGCAGTGCGAAGCCGGGACCCGGGGACGGAAAACTGTTTTTT.